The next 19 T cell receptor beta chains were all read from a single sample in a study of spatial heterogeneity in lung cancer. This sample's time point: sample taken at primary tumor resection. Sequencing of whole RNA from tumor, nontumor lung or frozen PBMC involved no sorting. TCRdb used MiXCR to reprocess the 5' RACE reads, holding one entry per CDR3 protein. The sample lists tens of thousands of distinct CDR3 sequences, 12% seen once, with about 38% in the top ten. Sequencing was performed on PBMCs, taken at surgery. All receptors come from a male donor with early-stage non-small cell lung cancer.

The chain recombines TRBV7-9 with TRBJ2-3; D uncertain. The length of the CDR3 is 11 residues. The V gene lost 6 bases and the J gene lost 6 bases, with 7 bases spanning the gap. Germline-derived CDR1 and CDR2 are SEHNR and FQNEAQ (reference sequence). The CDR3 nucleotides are TGTGCCAGCAGTCTCGCTGATACGCAGTATTTT. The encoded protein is CASSLADTQYF.

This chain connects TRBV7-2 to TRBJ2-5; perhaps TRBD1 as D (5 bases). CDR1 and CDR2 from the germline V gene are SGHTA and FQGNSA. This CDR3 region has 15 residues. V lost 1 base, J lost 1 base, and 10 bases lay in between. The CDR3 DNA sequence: TGTGCCAGCAGCTTAGATGCAGGGTCCCAAGAGACCCAGTACTTC. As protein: CASSLDAGSQETQYF.

DNA for the CDR3: TGTGCCAGCACTCGGGGCTACGAGCAGTACTTC. This sequence encodes CASTRGYEQYF. The chain couples TRBV12-3 or TRBV12-4 to TRBJ2-7; D is possibly TRBD2 (5 bases). With 7 bases removed from V and 3 bases from J, the gap between germline ends came to 7 bases. CDR3 length equals 11 residues.

In nucleotides, the CDR3 is TGTGCCAGCAGCTTAGGCCATAGCTCTATCAATGAGCAGTTCTTC. It encodes CASSLGHSSINEQFF. The chain recombines TRBV7-9 with TRBJ2-1; no clear D gene. Germline CDR1 and CDR2: SEHNR and FQNEAQ (reference sequence). The CDR3 totals 15 residues. V gave up 1 base and J gave up 6 bases, with 13 bases separating them.

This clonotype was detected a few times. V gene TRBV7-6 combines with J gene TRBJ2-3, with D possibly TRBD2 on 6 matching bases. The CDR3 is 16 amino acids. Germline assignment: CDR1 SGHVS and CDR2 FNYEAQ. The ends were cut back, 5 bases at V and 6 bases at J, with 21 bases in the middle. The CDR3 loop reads CASSQLERALVDTQYF. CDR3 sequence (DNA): TGTGCCAGCAGCCAGTTGGAGCGGGCACTTGTGGATACGCAGTATTTT.

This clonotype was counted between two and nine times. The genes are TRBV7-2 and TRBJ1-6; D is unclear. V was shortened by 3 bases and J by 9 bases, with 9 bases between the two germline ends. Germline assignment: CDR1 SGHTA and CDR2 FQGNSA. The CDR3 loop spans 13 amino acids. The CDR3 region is CASSFPTVSPLHF. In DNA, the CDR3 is TGTGCCAGCAGCTTCCCTACGGTTTCACCCCTCCACTTT.

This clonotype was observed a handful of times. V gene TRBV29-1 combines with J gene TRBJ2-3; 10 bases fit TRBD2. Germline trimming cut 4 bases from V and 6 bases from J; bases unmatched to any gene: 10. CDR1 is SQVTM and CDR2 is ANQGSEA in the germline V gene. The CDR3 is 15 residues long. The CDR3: CSVGASGSLTDTQYF. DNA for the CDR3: TGCAGCGTTGGTGCTAGCGGGAGCTTGACGGATACGCAGTATTTT.

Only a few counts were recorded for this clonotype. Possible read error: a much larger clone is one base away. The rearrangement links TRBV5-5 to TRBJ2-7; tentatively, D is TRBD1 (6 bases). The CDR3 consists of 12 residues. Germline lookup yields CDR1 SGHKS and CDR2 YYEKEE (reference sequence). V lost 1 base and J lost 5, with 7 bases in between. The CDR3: CASSLSGDEQYF. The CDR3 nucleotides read TGTGCCAGCAGCTTGTCAGGGGACGAGCAGTACTTC.

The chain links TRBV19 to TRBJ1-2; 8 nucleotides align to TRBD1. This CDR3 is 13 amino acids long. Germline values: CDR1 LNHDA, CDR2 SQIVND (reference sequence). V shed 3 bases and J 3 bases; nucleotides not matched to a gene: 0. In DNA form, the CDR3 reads TGTGCCAGTAGTATGACAGGGGACTATGGCTACACCTTC. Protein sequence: CASSMTGDYGYTF.

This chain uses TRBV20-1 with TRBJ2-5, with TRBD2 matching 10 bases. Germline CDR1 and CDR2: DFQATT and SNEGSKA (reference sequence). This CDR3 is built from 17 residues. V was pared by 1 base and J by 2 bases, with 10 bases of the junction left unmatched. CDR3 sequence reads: CSARAALAGAGQETQYF. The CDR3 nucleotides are TGCAGTGCTAGAGCAGCCCTAGCGGGAGCTGGGCAAGAGACCCAGTACTTC.

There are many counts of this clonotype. The CDR3 nucleotides are TGTGCCAGCAGTCTCCCTAGGCGCGATACGCAGTATTTT. Its translation: CASSLPRRDTQYF. J is TRBJ2-3 and V is TRBV28; D unresolved. Trimming removed 5 bases at V and 6 bases at J, with 12 bases between. Germline CDR1 and CDR2: MDHEN and SYDVKM. This CDR3 is 13 amino acids long.

This CDR3 is CASSSPLGQGNQPQHF. The CDR3 DNA follows: TGTGCCAGCAGTAGCCCTTTGGGACAGGGGAATCAGCCCCAGCATTTT. This rearrangement joins TRBV6-6 to TRBJ1-5, with 10 bases aligning to TRBD1. Trimming took 5 bases from V and 4 from J; bases not matched to a gene: 8. CDR1 and CDR2 from the germline V gene are MNHNY and SVGAGI (reference sequence). There are 16 residues in the CDR3.

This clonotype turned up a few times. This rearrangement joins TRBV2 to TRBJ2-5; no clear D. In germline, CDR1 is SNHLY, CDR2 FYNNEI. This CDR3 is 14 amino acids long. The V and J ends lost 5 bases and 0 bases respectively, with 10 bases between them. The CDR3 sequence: CASSQGRHQETQYF. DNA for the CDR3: TGTGCCAGCAGTCAAGGCCGGCACCAAGAGACCCAGTACTTC.

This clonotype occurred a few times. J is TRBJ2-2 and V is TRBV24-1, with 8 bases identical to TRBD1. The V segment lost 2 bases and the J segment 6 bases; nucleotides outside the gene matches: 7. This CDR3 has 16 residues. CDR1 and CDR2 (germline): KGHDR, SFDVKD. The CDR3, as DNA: TGTGCCACCAGTGATTCCGGGACAGGATATCCCGGGGAGCTGTTTTTT. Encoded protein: CATSDSGTGYPGELFF.

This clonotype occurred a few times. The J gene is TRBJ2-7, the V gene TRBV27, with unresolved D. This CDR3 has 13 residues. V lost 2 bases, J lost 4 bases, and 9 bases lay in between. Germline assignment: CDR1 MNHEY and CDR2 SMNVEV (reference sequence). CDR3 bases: TGTGCCAGCAGTTTAATATTGGGATACGAGCAGTACTTC. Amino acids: CASSLILGYEQYF.

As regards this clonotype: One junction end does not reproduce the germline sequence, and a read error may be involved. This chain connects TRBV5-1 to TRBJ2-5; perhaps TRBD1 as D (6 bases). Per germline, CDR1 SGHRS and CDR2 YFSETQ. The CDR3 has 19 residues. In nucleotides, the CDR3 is TGCGTCAGCAGGGTGACAGGAGGTCGGGCCTACACCCGCCAAGAGACCCAGTACTTC. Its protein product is CVSRVTGGRAYTRQETQYF.

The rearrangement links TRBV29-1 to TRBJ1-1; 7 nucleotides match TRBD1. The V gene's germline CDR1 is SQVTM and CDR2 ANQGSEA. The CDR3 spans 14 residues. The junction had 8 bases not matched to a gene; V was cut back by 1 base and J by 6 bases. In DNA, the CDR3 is TGCAGCGTTGAAGGGGGGCAGGGGGAGGCTGAAGCTTTCTTT. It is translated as CSVEGGQGEAEAFF. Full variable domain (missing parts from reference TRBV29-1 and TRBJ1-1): SAVISQKPSRDICQRGTSLTIQCQVDSQVTMMFWYRQQPGQSLTLIATANQGSEATYESGFVIDKFPISRPNLTFSTLTVSNMSPEDSSIYLCSVEGGQGEAEAFFGQGTRLTVV.

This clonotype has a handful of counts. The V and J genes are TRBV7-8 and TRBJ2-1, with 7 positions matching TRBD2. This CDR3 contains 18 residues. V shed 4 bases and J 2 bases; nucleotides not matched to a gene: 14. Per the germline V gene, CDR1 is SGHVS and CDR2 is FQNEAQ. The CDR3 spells CASSSRVGRGSPYNEQFF. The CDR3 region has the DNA TGTGCCAGCAGCTCCCGCGTCGGGCGGGGGTCGCCCTACAATGAGCAGTTCTTC. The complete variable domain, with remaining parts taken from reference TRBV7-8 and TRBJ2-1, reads GAGVSQSPRYKVAKRGQDVALRCDPISGHVSLFWYQQALGQGPEFLTYFQNEAQLDKSGLPSDRFFAERPEGSVSTLKIQRTQQEDSAVYLCASSSRVGRGSPYNEQFFGPGTRLTVL.

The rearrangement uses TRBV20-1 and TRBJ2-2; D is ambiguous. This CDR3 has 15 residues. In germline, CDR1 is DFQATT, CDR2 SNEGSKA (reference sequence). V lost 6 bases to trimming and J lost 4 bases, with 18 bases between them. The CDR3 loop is CSARPMGMSTGELFF. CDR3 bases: TGCAGTGCCCGACCCATGGGGATGAGCACCGGGGAGCTGTTTTTT.